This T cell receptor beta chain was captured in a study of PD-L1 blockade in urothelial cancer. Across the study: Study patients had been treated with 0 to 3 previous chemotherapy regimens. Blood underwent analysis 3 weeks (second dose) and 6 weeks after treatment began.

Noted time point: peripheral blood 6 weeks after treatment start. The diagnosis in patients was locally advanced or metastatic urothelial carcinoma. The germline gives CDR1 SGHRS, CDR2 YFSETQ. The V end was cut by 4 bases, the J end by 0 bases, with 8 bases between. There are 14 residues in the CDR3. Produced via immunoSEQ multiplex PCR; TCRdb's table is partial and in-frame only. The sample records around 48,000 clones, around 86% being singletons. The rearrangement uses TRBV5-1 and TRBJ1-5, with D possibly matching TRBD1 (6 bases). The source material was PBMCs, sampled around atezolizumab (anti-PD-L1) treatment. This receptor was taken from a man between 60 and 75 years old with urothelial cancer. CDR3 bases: TGCGCCAGCAGCCCGGACAGTAGCAATCAGCCCCAGCATTTT. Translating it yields CASSPDSSNQPQHF.